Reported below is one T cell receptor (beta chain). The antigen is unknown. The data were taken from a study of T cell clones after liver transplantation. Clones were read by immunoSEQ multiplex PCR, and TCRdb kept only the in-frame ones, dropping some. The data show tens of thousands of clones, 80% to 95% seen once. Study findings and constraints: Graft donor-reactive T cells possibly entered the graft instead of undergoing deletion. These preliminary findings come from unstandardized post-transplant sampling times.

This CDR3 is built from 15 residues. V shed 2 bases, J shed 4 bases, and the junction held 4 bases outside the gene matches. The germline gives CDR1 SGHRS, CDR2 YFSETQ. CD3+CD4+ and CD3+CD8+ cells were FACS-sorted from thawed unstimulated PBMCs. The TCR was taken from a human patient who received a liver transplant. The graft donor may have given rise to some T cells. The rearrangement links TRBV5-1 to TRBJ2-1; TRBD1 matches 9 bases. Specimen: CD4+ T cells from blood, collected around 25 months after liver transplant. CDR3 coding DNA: TGCGCCAGCAGCTTACAGGGGGCTGGTTACAATGAGCAGTTCTTC. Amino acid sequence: CASSLQGAGYNEQFF.